This paragraph covers one TCR beta chain sequence. This record comes from a study of T cell responses to AZD1222 COVID-19 vaccine. Profiled with immunoSEQ multiplex PCR; TCRdb holds only in-frame clones, not every one. The table has some 90,000 clones, 88% seen once. CDR1 KGHSH and CDR2 LQKENI come from the germline V gene. The CDR3 runs to 16 residues. V lost 3 bases to trimming and J lost 1 base; unmatched junction nucleotides: 1. The chain has TRBV18 and TRBJ1-5, with TRBD1 matching 12 bases. The receptor was isolated from an adult in good health. The input for sequencing was peripheral blood, taken on day 0 of AZD1222 vaccination. DNA of the CDR3: TGTGCCAGCTCACCGGGACAGGGGGCGAGCAATCAGCCCCAGCATTTT. Translated, it gives CASSPGQGASNQPQHF.